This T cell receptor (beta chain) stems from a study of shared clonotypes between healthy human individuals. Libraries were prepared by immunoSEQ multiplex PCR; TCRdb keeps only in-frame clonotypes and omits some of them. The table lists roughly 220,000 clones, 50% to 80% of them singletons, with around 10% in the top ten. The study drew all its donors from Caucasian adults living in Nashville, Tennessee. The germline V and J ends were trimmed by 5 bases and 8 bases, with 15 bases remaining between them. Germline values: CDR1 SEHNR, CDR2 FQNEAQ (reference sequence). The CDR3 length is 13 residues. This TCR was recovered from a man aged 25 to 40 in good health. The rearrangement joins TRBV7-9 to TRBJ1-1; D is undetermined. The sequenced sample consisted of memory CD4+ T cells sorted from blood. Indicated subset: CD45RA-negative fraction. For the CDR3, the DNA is TGTGCCAGCAGCCCAGACAAGAACCCCGAAGCTTTCTTT. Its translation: CASSPDKNPEAFF.